These 22 T cell receptor beta chains were sequenced from one sample in a study of regulatory T cells in long-lasting Graves disease. Time point specified: persistent/refractory GD, antithyroid drugs over 5 years with positive TRAb. The TCR library was prepared using RNA isolated from PBMCs. Assembly of TCR beta libraries relied on iRepertoire HTBI primers together with Arm-PCR of CDR3 regions. TCRdb re-called the multiplex PCR reads through MiXCR, storing one row per CDR3 protein. The sample has around 400,000 distinct CDR3 sequences, about 25% seen once. Sequenced material: peripheral blood mononuclear cells (PBMCs), taken when the disease was refractory, from a patient treated with antithyroid drugs. Receptor source: a female donor with Graves disease.

The sample holds many counts of this clonotype. CDR3 sequence: CASKGLAGSTYEQYF. CDR3 DNA: TGTGCCAGCAAGGGACTAGCGGGGTCCACCTACGAGCAGTACTTC. The rearrangement joins TRBV2 to TRBJ2-7; 13 bases map to TRBD2. The V and J ends lost 7 bases and 2 bases, in that order; junction bases with no gene match: 5. The CDR3 covers 15 residues. Germline V CDR1 and CDR2: SNHLY, FYNNEI.

As concerns this clonotype: Since the CDR3 does not end with the conserved phenylalanine or tryptophan, this likely comes from a read error. V gene TRBV28 combines with J gene TRBJ2-7, with 10 bases matching TRBD1. Germline lookup yields CDR1 MDHEN and CDR2 SYDVKM. The V and J ends lost 6 bases and 4 bases, in that order; junction bases with no gene match: 9. The CDR3 loop spans 15 amino acids. CDR3 loop: CASSPGTGAKYEQYS. DNA of the CDR3: TGTGCCAGCAGCCCGGGGACAGGGGCTAAATACGAGCAGTACTCC.

The J gene is TRBJ2-7, the V gene TRBV6-1; 9 positions match TRBD2. Germline V gene sequence: CDR1 MNHNS, CDR2 SASEGT. Losses at the gene ends were 6 bases for V and 3 bases for J; bases not matched to a gene: 6. CDR3 length: 14 amino acids. This chain's CDR3 is CASSPTSGDYEQYF. DNA for the CDR3: TGTGCCAGCAGCCCGACTAGCGGAGACTACGAGCAGTACTTC.

The genes are TRBV29-1 and TRBJ1-3, with D hard to call. The germline gives CDR1 SQVTM, CDR2 ANQGSEA. The CDR3 loop spans 14 amino acids. The V end was cut by 2 bases, the J end by 0 bases, with 8 bases between. The CDR3 coding sequence is TGCAGCGTTGAATCGGCAAGCTCTGGAAACACCATATATTTT. Its translation: CSVESASSGNTIYF.

The V and J genes are TRBV7-9 and TRBJ2-5; D is possibly TRBD2 (7 bases). Germline assignment: CDR1 SEHNR and CDR2 FQNEAQ (reference sequence). V lost 2 bases and J 5 bases, leaving 18 bases between the germline ends. The CDR3 contains 16 residues. DNA for the CDR3: TGTGCCAGCAGCTTAAGGGGGACTAAAGCAACGGAGACCCAGTACTTC. This translates into CASSLRGTKATETQYF.

The CDR3 sequence: CSVEGGLAGPTDTQYF. DNA of the CDR3: TGCAGCGTTGAAGGCGGCCTAGCGGGCCCCACAGATACGCAGTATTTT. The chain employs TRBV29-1 and TRBJ2-3, with 8 bases that match TRBD2. CDR1 and CDR2 (germline): SQVTM, ANQGSEA. The ends lost 1 base at V and 2 bases at J; junction bases unmatched: 8. The CDR3 runs to 16 residues.

This clonotype came up many times. The chain couples TRBV28 to TRBJ1-4; D gene uncertain. The CDR3 is 16 residues long. The ends were cut back, 1 base at V and 10 bases at J, with 19 bases in the middle. Germline V gene sequence: CDR1 MDHEN, CDR2 SYDVKM. CDR3 DNA sequence: TGTGCCAGCAGTTTATTGTCGGGCCAGAGGGTTGGAAAACTGTTTTTT. The encoded protein is CASSLLSGQRVGKLFF. The full variable domain, in which reference TRBV28 and TRBJ1-4 provide the parts outside the CDR3, is DVKVTQSSRYLVKRTGEKVFLECVQDMDHENMFWYRQDPGLGLRLIYFSYDVKMKEKGDIPEGYSVSREKKERFSLILESASTNQTSMYLCASSLLSGQRVGKLFFGSGTQLSVL.

This clonotype was picked up a small number of times. This chain connects TRBV7-8 to TRBJ2-7, with TRBD1 matching 7 bases. V shed 5 bases, J shed 5 bases, and the junction held 9 bases outside the gene matches. The germline V gene has CDR1 SGHVS and CDR2 FQNEAQ. The CDR3 is made up of 14 amino acids. This CDR3 reads CASSMGRGNHEQYF. The CDR3 DNA sequence: TGTGCCAGCAGCATGGGCAGGGGGAACCACGAGCAGTACTTC.

This clonotype was observed at least ten times. The chain recombines TRBV28 with TRBJ1-4; tentatively, D is TRBD1 (6 bases). Germline V lookup: CDR1 MDHEN, CDR2 SYDVKM. V was trimmed by 6 bases and J by 0 bases, leaving 14 bases between them. This CDR3 has 16 amino acids. CDR3 nucleotides: TGTGCCAGCAGGGGGACAACCGGTTCAACTAATGAAAAACTGTTTTTT. As protein: CASRGTTGSTNEKLFF.

The chain recombines TRBV12-5 with TRBJ2-1; 7 bases fit TRBD2. J lost 9 bases, V lost 3 bases, and 11 bases had no gene match. This CDR3 is 15 amino acids long. Germline V gives CDR1 LGHNT, CDR2 FRNRAP. CDR3 bases: TGTGCTAGTGGTTTTGAAGCCGGGCTAGCGGCTGAGCAGTTCTTC. As protein: CASGFEAGLAAEQFF.

The chain combines TRBV19 with TRBJ1-5; the match to TRBD1 covers 9 bases. The CDR3 contains 14 residues. Germline CDR1 LNHDA, CDR2 SQIVND (reference sequence). V dropped 2 bases and J dropped 7; count of bases not matched to a gene: 3. The DNA for the CDR3 is TGTGCCAGTAGTATATCGACAGGGGGGCAGCCCCAGCATTTT. Amino acids: CASSISTGGQPQHF.

This clonotype was seen at least ten times. Written as DNA, the CDR3 is TGTGCCAGCGACGTAGCGGGGAACCAAGAGACCCAGTACTTC. Protein sequence: CASDVAGNQETQYF. V is TRBV2 and J is TRBJ2-5; TRBD2 aligns across 8 bases. Germline V lookup: CDR1 SNHLY, CDR2 FYNNEI. The junction had 5 bases not matched to a gene; V was cut back by 8 bases and J by 0 bases. The CDR3 runs to 14 residues.

The V and J genes are TRBV11-3 and TRBJ2-5; D may match TRBD1 or TRBD2 (5 bases each). The V gene lost 5 bases and the J gene lost 4 bases, with 17 bases spanning the gap. The CDR3 spans 15 residues. Per germline, CDR1 SGHNT and CDR2 YENEEA. For the CDR3, the DNA is TGTGCCAGCAGCCCTGGGACCGGATTCGGAGAGACCCAGTACTTC. Protein sequence: CASSPGTGFGETQYF. The complete variable domain, with remaining parts taken from reference TRBV11-3 and TRBJ2-5, reads EAGVVQSPRYKIIEKKQPVAFWCNPISGHNTLYWYLQNLGQGPELLIRYENEEAVDDSQLPKDRFSAERLKGVDSTLKIQPAELGDSAVYLCASSPGTGFGETQYFGPGTRLLVL.

This chain joins TRBV29-1 and TRBJ1-1, with D possibly TRBD1 on 5 matching bases. Per the germline V gene, CDR1 is SQVTM and CDR2 is ANQGSEA. This CDR3 is 16 amino acids long. V was shortened by 4 bases and J by 4 bases, with 22 bases between the two germline ends. Here the CDR3 reads CSVVIAGLGGSTEAFF. In nucleotides, the CDR3 is TGCAGCGTTGTCATCGCTGGCCTGGGGGGGAGCACTGAAGCTTTCTTT.

This clonotype was detected a few times. The V and J genes are TRBV5-1 and TRBJ1-6; 9 bases agree with TRBD1. Germline assignment: CDR1 SGHRS and CDR2 YFSETQ. The junction had 11 bases not matched to a gene; V was cut back by 4 bases and J by 9 bases. This CDR3 is built from 16 residues. The CDR3 loop reads CASSPQRTGVGSPLHF. CDR3 sequence (DNA): TGCGCCAGCAGCCCGCAACGGACAGGGGTGGGTTCACCCCTCCACTTT.

The CDR3 DNA reads as TGCGCCAGCAGCTTGGAGGGCCTGGACACCGGGGAGCTGTTTTTT. This translates into CASSLEGLDTGELFF. The chain links TRBV5-1 to TRBJ2-2; the D is unclear. V was shortened by 0 bases and J by 3 bases, with 9 bases between the two germline ends. The CDR3 is made up of 15 amino acids. The V gene's germline CDR1 is SGHRS and CDR2 YFSETQ.

This clonotype occurred many times. This rearrangement joins TRBV7-2 to TRBJ1-5; D gene uncertain. Germline loops: CDR1 SGHTA, CDR2 FQGNSA. The CDR3 spans 13 residues. Trimming removed 3 bases at V and 5 bases at J, with 8 bases between. CDR3 amino acids: CASSFFRYQPQHF. The CDR3 DNA is TGTGCCAGCAGCTTTTTTCGGTATCAGCCCCAGCATTTT.

The J gene is TRBJ2-7, the V gene TRBV5-1; 10 nucleotides align to TRBD2. CDR3 size: 14 residues. Looked up from germline, CDR1 is SGHRS and CDR2 is YFSETQ. With 4 bases clipped from V and 6 bases from J, the junction kept 7 bases outside the gene matches. The DNA of the CDR3 is TGCGCCAGCAGCCCCGTAGCGGGAGGCGGCGAGCAGTACTTC. Protein sequence: CASSPVAGGGEQYF. The full variable domain, rest sourced from reference TRBV5-1 and TRBJ2-7, is KAGVTQTPRYLIKTRGQQVTLSCSPISGHRSVSWYQQTPGQGLQFLFEYFSETQRNKGNFPGRFSGRQFSNSRSEMNVSTLELGDSALYLCASSPVAGGGEQYFGPGTRLTVT.

This clonotype was detected only a few times. The chain uses TRBV6-1 and TRBJ2-7; 9 bases map to TRBD2. Germline V gene data show CDR1 as MNHNS and CDR2 as SASEGT. J gave up 5 bases and V 5 bases, and 13 bases lay outside the gene matches. The CDR3 length is 16 residues. The CDR3 region has the DNA TGTGCCAGCAGTCCCCGAGGGCTAGCGGGATTGCACGAGCAGTACTTC. It specifies CASSPRGLAGLHEQYF.

This clonotype came up a few times. The chain carries TRBV7-9 and TRBJ1-1, with a tentative D call TRBD1 (6 bases). Trimming removed 4 bases from V and 2 bases from J, with 17 bases in between. This CDR3 comprises 16 residues. Germline CDR1 SEHNR, CDR2 FQNEAQ (reference sequence). The CDR3 DNA reads TGTGCCAGCAGCTCTCCTACAGGGATAGGAAACACTGAAGCTTTCTTT. Its translation: CASSSPTGIGNTEAFF. Using reference TRBV7-9 and TRBJ1-1 for the parts outside the CDR3, the full variable domain is DTGVSQNPRHKITKRGQNVTFRCDPISEHNRLYWYRQTLGQGPEFLTYFQNEAQLEKSRLLSDRFSAERPKGSFSTLEIQRTEQGDSAMYLCASSSPTGIGNTEAFFGQGTRLTVV.

The chain uses TRBV7-2 and TRBJ2-5; TRBD2 is a possible D gene (5 bases). Looked up from germline, CDR1 is SGHTA and CDR2 is FQGNSA. The CDR3 covers 14 residues. Trimming pared 1 base from V and 5 bases from J, leaving 11 bases between. CDR3 sequence: CASSLDLGGETQYF. CDR3 sequence (DNA): TGTGCCAGCAGCTTAGACTTGGGCGGGGAGACCCAGTACTTC.

This clonotype was recorded many times. The chain couples TRBV2 to TRBJ1-5; no clear D. CDR1 and CDR2 from the germline V gene are SNHLY and FYNNEI. The V end lost 3 bases, the J end lost 5 bases, and 8 bases lay between the germline ends. The CDR3 has 13 amino acids. The CDR3 region is CASSDTEDQPQHF. As DNA, the CDR3 is TGTGCCAGCAGTGACACGGAGGATCAGCCCCAGCATTTT. Variable domain in full (rest from reference TRBV2 and TRBJ1-5): EPEVTQTPSHQVTQMGQEVILRCVPISNHLYFYWYRQILGQKVEFLVSFYNNEISEKSEIFDDQFSVERPDGSNFTLKIRSTKLEDSAMYFCASSDTEDQPQHFGDGTRLSIL.